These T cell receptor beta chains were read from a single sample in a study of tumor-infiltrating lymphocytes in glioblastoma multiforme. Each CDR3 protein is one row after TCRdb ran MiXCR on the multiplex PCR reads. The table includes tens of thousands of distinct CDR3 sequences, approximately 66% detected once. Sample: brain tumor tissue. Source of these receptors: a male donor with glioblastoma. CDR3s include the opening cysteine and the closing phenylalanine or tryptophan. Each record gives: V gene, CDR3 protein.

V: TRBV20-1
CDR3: CGARAGGTGDDEQYF

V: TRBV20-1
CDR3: CSVRDLGLAGTSSYNEQFF

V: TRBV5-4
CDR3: CASTARRGTNTQYF

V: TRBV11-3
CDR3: CASSQPPRDEQFF

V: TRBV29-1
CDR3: CSVAGTRTDTKYF

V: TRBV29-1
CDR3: CIVDAPKGTYNEQYF

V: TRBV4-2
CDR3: CASSRDWNTEASF

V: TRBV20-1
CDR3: CSARETSGTVRETQYF

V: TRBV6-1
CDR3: CASNVSQLAGAYEQFF

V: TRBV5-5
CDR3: CACSLENTDTQYF

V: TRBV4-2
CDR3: CASSSHPGLPGGSYEQYF

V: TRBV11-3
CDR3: CASSSYYSGTSGSRRETQYF

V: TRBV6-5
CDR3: CASSHSTGAPEQYF

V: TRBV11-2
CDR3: CASSLGGIEATQHF

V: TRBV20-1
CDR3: CSAPPGHGGAFF

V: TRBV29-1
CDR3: CSAILRGGSNQPQHF

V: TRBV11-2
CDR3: CARSTLAGEDTQYF

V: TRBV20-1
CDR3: CSASRDQLLDTQYF

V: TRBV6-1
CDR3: CASSEGTGGEGEKLFF

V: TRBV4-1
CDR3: CASSQVWGDMNTEAFF

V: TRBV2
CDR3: CASSERGQSYVETQYF

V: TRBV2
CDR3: CASSFPGSEQYF

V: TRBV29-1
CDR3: CIVRDSRTDMQYF

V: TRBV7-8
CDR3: CLSSFNFGDRDEQYF

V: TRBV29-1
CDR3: CSAVRDSGRSAQYF

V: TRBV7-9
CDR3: CASSPKGGRETQYF

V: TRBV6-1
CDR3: CASRRDRANIGEMFF

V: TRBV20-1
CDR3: CSANNQDYEQYF

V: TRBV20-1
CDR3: CNAMGQGLNEQFF

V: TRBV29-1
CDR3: CSVVLGNSNQPQHF

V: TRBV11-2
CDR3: CASSLDVGVEQYF

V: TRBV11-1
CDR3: CASSFRGQGANTGELFF

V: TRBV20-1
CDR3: CNASRPGPAGGPSSTDTHYF

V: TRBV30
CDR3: CAWDMTSGSRNGQFF

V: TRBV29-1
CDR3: CSVLIHGNREHYF

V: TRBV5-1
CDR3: CASSSGGTDGYTF

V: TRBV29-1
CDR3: CSVGLGSGSLPYEQYF

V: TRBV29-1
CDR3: CSVDEVGTGELFF

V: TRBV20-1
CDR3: CSAPPGKPYEQYF

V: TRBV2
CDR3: CASSAREKLFF

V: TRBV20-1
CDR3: CSDRVGIGNTIYF

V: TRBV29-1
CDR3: CSVRLSTGPVTQYF

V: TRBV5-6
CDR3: CASSLTSLHELYF

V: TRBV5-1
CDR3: CASSRVPKNVELFF

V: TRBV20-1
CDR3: CGATQTTRGYRNTEAFF

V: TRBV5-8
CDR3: CASSPGTSYNEQFF

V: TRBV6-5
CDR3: CVSSRDRGEQPQHF